This TCR beta chain is from a study of blood T cell repertoires in COVID-19. On the study more broadly: Sites across the United States, Italy and Spain contributed samples from acute and convalescent COVID-19. T cells, B-cell-depleted T cells, or PBMCs supplied cDNA or gDNA.

Authors' methods: Cell counts per sample came from amplifying reference gene primers. The repertoire was sequenced with immunoSEQ multiplex PCR; TCRdb's copy has only in-frame clones and lacks some. D and trimming come from the DNA, and the V and J calls and clone size come from that table. The sample yields roughly 250,000 clones, roughly 77% seen once. This CDR3 is 14 amino acids long. Trimming removed 6 bases from V and 4 bases from J, with 16 bases in between. The V gene's germline CDR1 is SGHDT and CDR2 YYEEEE. Sequencing used peripheral blood. This chain joins TRBV5-6 and TRBJ1-1; D not certain. The source is a woman of 80 years or more with acute or convalescent COVID-19. The CDR3 here is CASNGGPVGTEAFF. In DNA form, the CDR3 reads TGTGCCAGCAACGGCGGGCCGGTGGGCACTGAAGCTTTCTTT.